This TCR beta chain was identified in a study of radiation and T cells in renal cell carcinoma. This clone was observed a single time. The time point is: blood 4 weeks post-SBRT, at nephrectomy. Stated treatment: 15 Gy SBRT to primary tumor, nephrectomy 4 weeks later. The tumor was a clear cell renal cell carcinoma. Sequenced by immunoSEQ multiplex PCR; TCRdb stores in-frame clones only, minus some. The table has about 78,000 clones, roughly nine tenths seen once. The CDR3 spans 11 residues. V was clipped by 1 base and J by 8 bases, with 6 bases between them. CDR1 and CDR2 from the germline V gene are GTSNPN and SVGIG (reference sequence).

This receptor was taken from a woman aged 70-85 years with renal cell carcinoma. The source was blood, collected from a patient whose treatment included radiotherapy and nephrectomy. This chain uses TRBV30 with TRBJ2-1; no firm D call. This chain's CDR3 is CAWSAGHEQFF. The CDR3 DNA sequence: TGTGCCTGGAGTGCGGGCCATGAGCAGTTCTTC.